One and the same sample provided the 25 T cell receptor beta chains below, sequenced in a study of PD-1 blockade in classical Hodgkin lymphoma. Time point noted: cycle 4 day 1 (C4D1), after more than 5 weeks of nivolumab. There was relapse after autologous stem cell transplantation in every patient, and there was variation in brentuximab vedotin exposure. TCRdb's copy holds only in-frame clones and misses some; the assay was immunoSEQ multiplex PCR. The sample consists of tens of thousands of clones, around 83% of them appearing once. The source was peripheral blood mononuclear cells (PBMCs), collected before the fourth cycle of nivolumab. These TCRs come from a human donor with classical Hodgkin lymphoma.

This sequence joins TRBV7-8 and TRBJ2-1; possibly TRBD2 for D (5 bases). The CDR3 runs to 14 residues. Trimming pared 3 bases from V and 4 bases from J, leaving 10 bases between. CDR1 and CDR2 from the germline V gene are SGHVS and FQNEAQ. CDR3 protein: CASSLRAGYNEQFF. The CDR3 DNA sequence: TGTGCCAGCAGCTTGAGGGCAGGATACAATGAGCAGTTCTTC.

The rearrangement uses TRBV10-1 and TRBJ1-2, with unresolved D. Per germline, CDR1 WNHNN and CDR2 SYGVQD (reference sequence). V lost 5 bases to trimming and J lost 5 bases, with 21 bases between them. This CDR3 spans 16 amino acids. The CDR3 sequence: CASSLSSDPKGYGYTF. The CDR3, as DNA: TGCGCCAGCAGTCTTTCTTCGGACCCCAAAGGATATGGCTACACCTTC.

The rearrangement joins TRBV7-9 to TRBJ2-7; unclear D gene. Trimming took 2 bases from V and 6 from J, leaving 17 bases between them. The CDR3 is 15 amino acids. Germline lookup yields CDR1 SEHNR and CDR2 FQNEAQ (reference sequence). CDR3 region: CASSLFLGWKCEQYF. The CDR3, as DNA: TGTGCCAGCAGCTTATTCCTGGGGTGGAAATGCGAGCAGTACTTC.

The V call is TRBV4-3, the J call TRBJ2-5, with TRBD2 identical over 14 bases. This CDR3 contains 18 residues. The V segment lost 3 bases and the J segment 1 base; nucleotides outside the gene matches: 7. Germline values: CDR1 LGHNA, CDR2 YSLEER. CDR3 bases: TGCGCCAGCAGCCACGGGACTAGCGGGGGAAGGGCCCAAGAGACCCAGTACTTC. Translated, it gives CASSHGTSGGRAQETQYF.

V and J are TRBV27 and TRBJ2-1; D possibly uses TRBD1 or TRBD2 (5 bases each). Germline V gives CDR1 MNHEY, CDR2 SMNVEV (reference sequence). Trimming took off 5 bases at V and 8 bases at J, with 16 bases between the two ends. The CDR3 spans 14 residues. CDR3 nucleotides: TGTGCCAGCAGTCCCATTGGGGGAGCTGATGAGCAGTTCTTC. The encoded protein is CASSPIGGADEQFF.

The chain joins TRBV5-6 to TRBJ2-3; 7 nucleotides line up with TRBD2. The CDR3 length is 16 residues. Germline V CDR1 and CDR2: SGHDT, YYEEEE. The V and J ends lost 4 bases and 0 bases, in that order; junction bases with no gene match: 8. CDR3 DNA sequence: TGTGCCAGCAGCAAGAAGCGGGGTTTAAGCACAGATACGCAGTATTTT. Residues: CASSKKRGLSTDTQYF.

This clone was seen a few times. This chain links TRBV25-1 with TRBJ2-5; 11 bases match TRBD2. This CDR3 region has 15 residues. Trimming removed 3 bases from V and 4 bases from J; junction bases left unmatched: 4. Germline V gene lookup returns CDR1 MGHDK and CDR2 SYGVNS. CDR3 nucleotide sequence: TGTGCCAGCAGTGACGCTAGCGGGAGGCCAGAGACCCAGTACTTC. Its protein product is CASSDASGRPETQYF.

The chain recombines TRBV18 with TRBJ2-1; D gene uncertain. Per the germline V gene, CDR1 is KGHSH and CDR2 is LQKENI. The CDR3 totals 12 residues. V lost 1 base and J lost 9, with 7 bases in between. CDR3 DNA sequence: TGTGCCAGCTCACCACGGTCAATTGAGCAGTTCTTC. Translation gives CASSPRSIEQFF.

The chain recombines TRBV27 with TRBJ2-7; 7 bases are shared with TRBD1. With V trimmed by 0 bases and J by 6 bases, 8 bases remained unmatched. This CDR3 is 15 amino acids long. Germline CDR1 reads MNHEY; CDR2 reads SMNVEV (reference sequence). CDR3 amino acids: CASSLSGGSGGEQYF. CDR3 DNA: TGTGCCAGCAGTTTATCAGGGGGCAGTGGGGGCGAGCAGTACTTC.

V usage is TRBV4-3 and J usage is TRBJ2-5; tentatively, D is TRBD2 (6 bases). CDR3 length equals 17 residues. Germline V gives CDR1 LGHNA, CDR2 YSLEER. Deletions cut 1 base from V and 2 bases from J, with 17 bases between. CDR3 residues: CASSQAGAGRRQETQYF. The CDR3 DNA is TGCGCCAGCAGCCAAGCTGGGGCAGGGAGGCGGCAAGAGACCCAGTACTTC.

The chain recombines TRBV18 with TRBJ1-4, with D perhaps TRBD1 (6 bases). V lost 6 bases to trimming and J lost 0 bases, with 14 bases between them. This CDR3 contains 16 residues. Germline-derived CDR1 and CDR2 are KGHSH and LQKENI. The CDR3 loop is CASSHHRVATNEKLFF. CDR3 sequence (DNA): TGTGCCAGCTCTCACCACAGGGTTGCAACTAATGAAAAACTGTTTTTT.

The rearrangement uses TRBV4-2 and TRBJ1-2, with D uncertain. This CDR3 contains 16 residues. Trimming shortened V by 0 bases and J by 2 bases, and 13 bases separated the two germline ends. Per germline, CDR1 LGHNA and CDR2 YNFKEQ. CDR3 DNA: TGTGCCAGCAGCCAAGAGCCCGGCCTCTACAACTATGGCTACACCTTC. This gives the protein CASSQEPGLYNYGYTF.

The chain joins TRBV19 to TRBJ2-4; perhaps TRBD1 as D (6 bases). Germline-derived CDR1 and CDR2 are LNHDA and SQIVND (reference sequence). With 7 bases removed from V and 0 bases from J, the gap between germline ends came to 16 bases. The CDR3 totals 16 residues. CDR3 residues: CASNPQGNLAKNIQYF. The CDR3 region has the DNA TGTGCCAGTAATCCTCAGGGGAACTTAGCCAAAAACATTCAGTACTTC.

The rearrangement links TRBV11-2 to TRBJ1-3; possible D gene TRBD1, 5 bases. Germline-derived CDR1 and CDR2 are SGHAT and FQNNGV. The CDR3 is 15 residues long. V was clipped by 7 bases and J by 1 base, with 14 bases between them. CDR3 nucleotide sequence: TGTGCCAGCACACCCGTGGGGGGGTCTGGAAACACCATATATTTT. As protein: CASTPVGGSGNTIYF.

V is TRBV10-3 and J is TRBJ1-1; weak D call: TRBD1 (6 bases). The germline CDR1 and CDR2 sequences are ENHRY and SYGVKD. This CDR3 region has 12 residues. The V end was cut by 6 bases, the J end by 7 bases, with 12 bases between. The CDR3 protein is CAIRPETGEAFF. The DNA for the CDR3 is TGTGCCATCAGGCCTGAGACAGGTGAAGCTTTCTTT.

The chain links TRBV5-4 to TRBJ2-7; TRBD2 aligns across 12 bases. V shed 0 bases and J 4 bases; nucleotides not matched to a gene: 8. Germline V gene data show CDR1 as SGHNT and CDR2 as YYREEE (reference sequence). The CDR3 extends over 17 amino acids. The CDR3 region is CASSLGLAGAQGYEQYF. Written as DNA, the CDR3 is TGTGCCAGCAGCTTGGGACTAGCGGGAGCCCAGGGGTACGAGCAGTACTTC.

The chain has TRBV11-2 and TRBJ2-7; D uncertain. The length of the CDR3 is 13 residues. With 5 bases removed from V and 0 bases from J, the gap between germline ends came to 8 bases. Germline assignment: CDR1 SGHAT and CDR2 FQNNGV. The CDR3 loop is CASSQPSSYEQYF. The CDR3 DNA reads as TGTGCCAGCAGCCAACCAAGCTCCTACGAGCAGTACTTC.

CDR3 sequence: CASSSNRGRETQYF. The CDR3 region has the DNA TGTGCCAGCAGCTCCAACAGGGGGCGGGAGACCCAGTACTTC. The genes are TRBV5-6 and TRBJ2-5; 9 bases match TRBD1. V lost 3 bases and J lost 5; bases outside the gene matches: 5. The CDR3 spans 14 residues. CDR1 and CDR2 from the germline V gene are SGHDT and YYEEEE.

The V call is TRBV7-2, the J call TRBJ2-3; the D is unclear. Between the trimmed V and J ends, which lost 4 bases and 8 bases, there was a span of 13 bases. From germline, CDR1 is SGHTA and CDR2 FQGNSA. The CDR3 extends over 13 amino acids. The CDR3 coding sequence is TGTGCCAGCAGCTCAACGACTCCGGGTACGCAGTATTTT. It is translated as CASSSTTPGTQYF.

CDR3 protein: CASTASDSEKADTQYF. The CDR3 DNA is TGTGCCAGCACAGCCTCGGACAGCGAGAAGGCAGATACGCAGTATTTT. V is TRBV2 and J is TRBJ2-3, with D tentatively TRBD1 (6 bases). The CDR3 is 16 residues long. Germline loops: CDR1 SNHLY, CDR2 FYNNEI. Trimming stripped 7 bases from V and 4 bases from J, with 21 bases between.

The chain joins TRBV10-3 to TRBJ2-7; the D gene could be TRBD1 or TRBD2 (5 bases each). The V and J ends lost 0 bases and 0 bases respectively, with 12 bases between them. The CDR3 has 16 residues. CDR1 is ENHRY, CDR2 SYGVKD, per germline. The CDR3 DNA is TGTGCCATCAGTGAGTCGAAAGGGACGGCCTCCTACGAGCAGTACTTC. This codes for CAISESKGTASYEQYF.

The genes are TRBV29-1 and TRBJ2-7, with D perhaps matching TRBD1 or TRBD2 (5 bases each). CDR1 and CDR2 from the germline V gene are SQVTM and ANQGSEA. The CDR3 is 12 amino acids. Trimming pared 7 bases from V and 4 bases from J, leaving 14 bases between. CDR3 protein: CSATRDGYEQYF. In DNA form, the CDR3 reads TGCAGCGCCACCCGGGACGGGTACGAGCAGTACTTC.

The CDR3 DNA follows: TGTGCCAGCGTACGGGGGGCGGGTGAAAAACTGTTTTTT. Residues: CASVRGAGEKLFF. The J gene is TRBJ1-4, the V gene TRBV6-1, with D possibly being TRBD1 (6 bases). CDR1 and CDR2 from the germline V gene are MNHNS and SASEGT. With 8 bases removed from V and 7 bases from J, the gap between germline ends came to 14 bases. There are 13 residues in the CDR3.

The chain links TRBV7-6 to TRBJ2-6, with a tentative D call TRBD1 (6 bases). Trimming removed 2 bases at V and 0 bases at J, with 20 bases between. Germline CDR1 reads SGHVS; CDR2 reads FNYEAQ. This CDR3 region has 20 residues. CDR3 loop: CASSLLRPGTPYSGANVLTF. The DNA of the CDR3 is TGTGCCAGCAGCTTATTACGCCCCGGGACACCGTACTCTGGGGCCAACGTCCTGACTTTC.

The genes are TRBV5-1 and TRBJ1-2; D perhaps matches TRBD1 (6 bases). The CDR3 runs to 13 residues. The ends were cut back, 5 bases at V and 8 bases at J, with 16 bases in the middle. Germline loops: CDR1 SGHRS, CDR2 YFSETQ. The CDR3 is CASSLGAGRGYTF. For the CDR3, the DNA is TGCGCCAGCAGTCTGGGGGCAGGGAGGGGCTACACCTTC.